These 32 T cell receptor beta chains were all obtained from the same sample, sequenced in a study of post-analysis software for immune sequencing data. Study-wide results and caveats: Controls showed lower frequencies than patients for a handful of TRBV segments, and TRBV5-6, TRBV5-1 and TRBV20-1 were among these.

These receptors' targets are unknown. Built from TCR beta cDNA, the libraries had unique molecular identifiers in them. TCRdb re-analysed the PCR reads in MiXCR, keeping a single row per CDR3 protein. The sample comprises around 260,000 distinct CDR3 sequences, about 38% of which are singletons, and under 5.5% rests with the top ten. Sequenced: blood. The receptors derive from a girl aged 5 to 17 with multiple sclerosis.

In this sample, this clonotype turned up a few times. The genes are TRBV15 and TRBJ2-1; the D gene is possibly TRBD2 (6 bases). The last part of the DNA fits TRBJ2-7 better; the J call may be wrong. Germline loops: CDR1 LNHNV, CDR2 YYDKDF (reference sequence). CDR3 length equals 16 residues. The CDR3 reads CATSPGLGGAHNEQYF. The CDR3 nucleotides read TGTGCCACCAGCCCGGGGCTGGGCGGGGCCCACAATGAGCAGTACTTC.

This clonotype appeared many times. The chain has TRBV20-1 and TRBJ2-5; 9 bases agree with TRBD2. This CDR3 is built from 14 residues. V dropped 4 bases and J dropped 1; count of bases not matched to a gene: 4. Germline CDR1 and CDR2: DFQATT and SNEGSKA (reference sequence). CDR3 DNA: TGCAGTGCTACTCTAGCGGGGACCCAAGAGACCCAGTACTTC. Translation: CSATLAGTQETQYF.

This clonotype was seen only once. One end of the junction varies from germline; a read error may be responsible. The J gene is TRBJ1-1, the V gene TRBV9; D uncertain. This CDR3 comprises 15 residues. Germline assignment: CDR1 SGDLS and CDR2 YYNGEE. CDR3 amino acids: CASSVVGNSNTETFF. The DNA for the CDR3 is TGTGCCAGCAGCGTAGTGGGTAACTCGAACACTGAAACTTTCTTT.

This clonotype was counted ten times or more. The chain recombines TRBV29-1 with TRBJ2-1; a weak D match, TRBD2 (6 bases). The CDR3 length is 15 residues. Germline assignment: CDR1 SQVTM and CDR2 ANQGSEA. The germline V and J ends were trimmed by 2 bases and 7 bases, with 18 bases remaining between them. The CDR3 here is CSVEPFVAGRNEQFF. The CDR3 nucleotides read TGCAGCGTTGAACCCTTTGTTGCGGGGAGAAATGAGCAGTTCTTC.

This clonotype was seen repeatedly, ten times or more. The rearrangement joins TRBV5-1 to TRBJ2-1, with D perhaps TRBD2 (6 bases). Per germline, CDR1 SGHRS and CDR2 YFSETQ. The germline V and J ends were trimmed by 4 bases and 8 bases, with 16 bases remaining between them. The CDR3 has 14 amino acids. CDR3 bases: TGCGCCAGCAGCCCTCTCGTGGGGGAGGATGAGCAGTTCTTC. Residues: CASSPLVGEDEQFF.

In its sample, this clonotype was seen many times. This sequence joins TRBV5-1 and TRBJ2-1; D gene uncertain. The V and J ends lost 4 bases and 2 bases respectively, with 10 bases between them. CDR3 size: 14 residues. Germline V gene lookup returns CDR1 SGHRS and CDR2 YFSETQ. CDR3 amino acids: CASSVGFPYNEQFF. The CDR3 DNA is TGCGCCAGCAGCGTTGGTTTCCCCTACAATGAGCAGTTCTTC.

As to this clonotype: Just one base apart from a much larger clone, this may be a read error. This chain links TRBV7-9 with TRBJ1-2, with D possibly matching TRBD1 (5 bases). Looked up from germline, CDR1 is SEHNR and CDR2 is FQNEAQ (reference sequence). There are 13 residues in the CDR3. CDR3 nucleotide sequence: TGTGCCAACAGCTTAGCGGGACTTGTAGGCTACACCTTC. Its protein is CANSLAGLVGYTF. Full variable domain (outside the CDR3, taken from reference TRBV7-9 and TRBJ1-2): DTGVSQNPRHKITKRGQNVTFRCDPISEHNRLYWYRQTLGQGPEFLTYFQNEAQLEKSRLLSDRFSAERPKGSFSTLEIQRTEQGDSAMYLCANSLAGLVGYTFGSGTRLTVV.

V is TRBV6-6 and J is TRBJ2-1; TRBD2 agrees at 8 bases. V lost 7 bases and J lost 9; bases outside the gene matches: 14. The CDR3 has 15 amino acids. The germline gives CDR1 MNHNY, CDR2 SVGAGI (reference sequence). In DNA, the CDR3 is TGTGCCAGCACCGGGTCGGGAGGGCCCTCGGGTGAGCAGTTCTTC. Its protein product is CASTGSGGPSGEQFF.

This clonotype was seen at least ten times. The chain combines TRBV28 with TRBJ2-5; 9 bases match TRBD1. Germline trimming cut 2 bases from V and 5 bases from J; bases unmatched to any gene: 6. Germline V gene lookup returns CDR1 MDHEN and CDR2 SYDVKM. The CDR3 consists of 15 residues. The CDR3 is CASSLRQGVQETQYF. DNA for the CDR3: TGTGCCAGCAGTTTACGACAGGGGGTTCAGGAGACCCAGTACTTC.

The rearrangement links TRBV20-1 to TRBJ2-1, with a weak D call TRBD2 (6 bases). Germline V lookup: CDR1 DFQATT, CDR2 SNEGSKA (reference sequence). V was cut by 6 bases and J by 6 bases, with 15 bases left in between. This CDR3 region has 13 residues. Here the CDR3 DNA reads TGCAGTGCGGGGGGACGGCCCCCCAATGAGCAGTTCTTC. Protein: CSAGGRPPNEQFF.

This sequence joins TRBV20-1 and TRBJ2-1; D not certain. The germline V gene encodes CDR1 DFQATT and CDR2 SNEGSKA (reference sequence). The CDR3 extends over 16 amino acids. V was clipped by 0 bases and J by 7 bases, with 19 bases between them. DNA of the CDR3: TGCAGTGCTAGAGAGCACAAAAAAATGACCGTTAATGAGCAGTTCTTC. As protein: CSAREHKKMTVNEQFF.

This clonotype has more than one count but fewer than ten. DNA of the CDR3: TGCGCCAGCAGCCCCTCCCCGGGACAGAGACTTGTGGCGTACTTC. Residues: CASSPSPGQRLVAYF. This chain uses TRBV5-1 with TRBJ2-5; TRBD1 agrees at 7 bases. Germline loops: CDR1 SGHRS, CDR2 YFSETQ. The CDR3 has 15 amino acids. The V segment lost 4 bases and the J segment 13 bases; nucleotides outside the gene matches: 19.

This clonotype has more than one count but fewer than ten. The chain uses TRBV24-1 and TRBJ1-1; 7 bases align to TRBD1. This CDR3 is built from 13 residues. Looked up from germline, CDR1 is KGHDR and CDR2 is SFDVKD. V gave up 3 bases and J gave up 11 bases; unmatched junction bases: 8. CDR3 in amino acids: CATSDRRQGQAFF. The CDR3 DNA sequence: TGTGCCACCAGTGATCGTCGACAGGGTCAGGCTTTCTTT.

This clonotype was observed many times. The V and J genes are TRBV20-1 and TRBJ2-5; TRBD2 agrees at 11 bases. V shed 3 bases, J shed 4 bases, and the junction held 10 bases outside the gene matches. The CDR3 spans 16 residues. Germline CDR1 is DFQATT and CDR2 is SNEGSKA (reference sequence). The CDR3 protein is CSASRGSGGAAETQYF. The DNA for the CDR3 is TGCAGTGCTAGTAGGGGTAGCGGGGGGGCCGCAGAGACCCAGTACTTC.

The table lists this clonotype with many counts. The chain joins TRBV7-2 to TRBJ2-3; 8 nucleotides line up with TRBD2. The CDR3 loop spans 15 amino acids. Germline V lookup: CDR1 SGHTA, CDR2 FQGNSA. The ends lost 3 bases at V and 3 bases at J; junction bases unmatched: 5. The CDR3 reads CASSFYGTSTDTQYF. DNA of the CDR3: TGTGCCAGCAGCTTCTACGGGACTAGTACAGATACGCAGTATTTT.

There are many counts of this clonotype. This chain uses TRBV12-3 or TRBV12-4 with TRBJ2-5; tentatively, D is TRBD2 (7 bases). This CDR3 has 13 residues. Trimming removed 3 bases from V and 7 bases from J, with 12 bases in between. CDR3 sequence: CASSFGGAGTQYF. The CDR3 region has the DNA TGTGCCAGCAGTTTTGGGGGGGCCGGGACCCAGTACTTC.

This clonotype was detected ten times or more. The V call is TRBV20-1, the J call TRBJ2-7, with D perhaps given as TRBD1 or TRBD2 (5 bases each). The CDR3 contains 15 residues. Germline V gene data show CDR1 as DFQATT and CDR2 as SNEGSKA (reference sequence). V was pared by 0 bases and J by 0 bases, with 12 bases between. The CDR3 bases are TGCAGTGCTAGAGATGGGACCTTTAGCTCCTACGAGCAGTACTTC. Protein sequence: CSARDGTFSSYEQYF.

V gene TRBV12-3 or TRBV12-4 combines with J gene TRBJ2-3; 7 nucleotides align to TRBD2. The CDR3 loop spans 14 amino acids. Unmatched junction bases numbered 8, after V lost 7 bases and J lost 4 bases. CDR3 DNA sequence: TGTGCCAGCACCCAGGGCGGGAGAGCAGATACGCAGTATTTT. It yields the protein CASTQGGRADTQYF.

This sequence joins TRBV25-1 and TRBJ1-2; the match to TRBD1 covers 7 bases. In germline, CDR1 is MGHDK, CDR2 SYGVNS. J gave up 6 bases and V 7 bases, and 8 bases lay outside the gene matches. The CDR3 length is 13 residues. CDR3 in amino acids: CASKDREVDGYTF. For the CDR3, the DNA is TGTGCCAGCAAAGACAGGGAGGTCGATGGCTACACCTTC.

The count of this clonotype is one. The chain combines TRBV6-1 with TRBJ2-7; TRBD2 aligns across 14 bases. The J call is uncertain, as TRBJ2-5 better fits the DNA end. Germline V lookup: CDR1 MNHNS, CDR2 SASEGT. This CDR3 is 17 amino acids long. CDR3 sequence (DNA): TGTGCCAGCAGTGCCCCGGGACTAGCGGGGGCAGGAGAGACCCAGTACTTC. The encoded protein is CASSAPGLAGAGETQYF.

V gene TRBV20-1 combines with J gene TRBJ2-3, with 9 bases that match TRBD2. Trimming cost V 3 bases and J 0 bases; bases outside gene matches: 7. The CDR3 consists of 16 residues. Germline V lookup: CDR1 DFQATT, CDR2 SNEGSKA (reference sequence). The CDR3 sequence is CSASPRTSVSTDTQYF. The CDR3 region has the DNA TGCAGTGCTAGTCCTCGGACTAGCGTGAGCACAGATACGCAGTATTTT.

This clonotype was recorded a few times. J is TRBJ2-2 and V is TRBV24-1; a possible D gene is TRBD1 (6 bases). V was trimmed by 3 bases and J by 11 bases, leaving 15 bases between them. In germline, CDR1 is KGHDR, CDR2 SFDVKD. The CDR3 totals 14 residues. DNA for the CDR3: TGTGCCACCAGTGATACACCACAGGGTACTGAGCTGTTTTTT. This encodes CATSDTPQGTELFF.

This chain links TRBV2 with TRBJ1-5; tentatively, D is TRBD1 (5 bases). The V gene's germline CDR1 is SNHLY and CDR2 FYNNEI. Trimming shortened V by 3 bases and J by 2 bases, and 14 bases separated the two germline ends. The CDR3 totals 16 residues. In nucleotides, the CDR3 is TGTGCCAGCAGTGAGAGGGCAGGGAAAGGCAATCAGCCCCAGCATTTT. This translates into CASSERAGKGNQPQHF.

J is TRBJ2-2 and V is TRBV20-1, with D uncertain. In germline, CDR1 is DFQATT, CDR2 SNEGSKA (reference sequence). V was shortened by 0 bases and J by 8 bases, with 10 bases between the two germline ends. There are 13 residues in the CDR3. The CDR3: CSARDPGRGELFF. In DNA, the CDR3 is TGCAGTGCTAGAGACCCGGGCAGAGGGGAGCTGTTTTTT.

The V and J genes are TRBV19 and TRBJ1-4, with D possibly being TRBD1 (5 bases). The V end lost 3 bases, the J end lost 10 bases, and 15 bases lay between the germline ends. Germline CDR1 is LNHDA and CDR2 is SQIVND (reference sequence). The CDR3 runs to 14 residues. As DNA, the CDR3 is TGTGCCAGTAGTATCCGGGACTCCCGGGGAAAACTGTTTTTT. Its protein is CASSIRDSRGKLFF.

V gene TRBV30 combines with J gene TRBJ2-1, with TRBD2 matching 9 bases. The CDR3 consists of 14 residues. The V gene end was trimmed by 0 bases and the J gene end by 6 bases; junction bases not matched to a gene: 3. Germline V gives CDR1 GTSNPN, CDR2 SVGIG (reference sequence). CDR3 sequence (DNA): TGTGCCTGGAGTGTGCGGGAGGGGCGCAATGAGCAGTTCTTC. Amino acids: CAWSVREGRNEQFF.

This chain links TRBV19 with TRBJ2-1; D is undetermined. The CDR3 has 17 amino acids. Germline V lookup: CDR1 LNHDA, CDR2 SQIVND (reference sequence). V dropped 3 bases and J dropped 0 bases, with 15 bases sitting between them. CDR3 sequence (DNA): TGTGCCAGTAGTATCGGTTCTGGAACAAGCTCCTACAATGAGCAGTTCTTC. This translates into CASSIGSGTSSYNEQFF.

The rearrangement joins TRBV5-1 to TRBJ2-3; either TRBD1 or TRBD2 may supply D (6 bases each). The germline CDR1 and CDR2 sequences are SGHRS and YFSETQ. CDR3 length equals 14 residues. V dropped 5 bases and J dropped 0 bases, with 10 bases sitting between them. The CDR3, as DNA: TGCGCCAGCAGAGGGGGGACAAGCACAGATACGCAGTATTTT. It encodes CASRGGTSTDTQYF.

The CDR3 here is CASSPTLGEYSNQPQHF. The CDR3 DNA is TGTGCCAGCAGCCCCACTTTGGGAGAGTATAGCAATCAGCCCCAGCATTTT. The V call is TRBV7-8, the J call TRBJ1-5; D not resolved. Germline lookup yields CDR1 SGHVS and CDR2 FQNEAQ. The CDR3 is 17 amino acids. V was trimmed by 5 bases and J by 0 bases, leaving 17 bases between them.

The chain uses TRBV18 and TRBJ2-1; TRBD2 matches 8 bases. The V gene's germline CDR1 is KGHSH and CDR2 LQKENI. This CDR3 has 16 residues. Trimming removed 4 bases from V and 6 bases from J; junction bases left unmatched: 11. This CDR3 is CASSLSSGSACNEQFF. The CDR3 bases are TGTGCCAGCTCACTGTCCAGCGGGAGTGCCTGCAATGAGCAGTTCTTC.

This clonotype occurred many times. The CDR3, as DNA: TGTGCCAGCAGCTTAGACTTCATCCCTAGCACAGATACGCAGTATTTT. It yields the protein CASSLDFIPSTDTQYF. The rearrangement links TRBV11-2 to TRBJ2-3, with D unresolved. Germline assignment: CDR1 SGHAT and CDR2 FQNNGV. The CDR3 totals 16 residues. V dropped 0 bases and J dropped 0 bases, with 10 bases sitting between them.

The chain uses TRBV3-1 and TRBJ2-3; no clear D gene. Trimming pared 6 bases from V and 1 base from J, leaving 17 bases between. The CDR3 consists of 16 residues. Germline assignment: CDR1 LGHDT and CDR2 YNNKEL (reference sequence). The CDR3 reads CASSSASAVGTDTQYF. CDR3 bases: TGTGCCAGCAGTTCCGCGTCGGCGGTGGGCACAGATACGCAGTATTTT.